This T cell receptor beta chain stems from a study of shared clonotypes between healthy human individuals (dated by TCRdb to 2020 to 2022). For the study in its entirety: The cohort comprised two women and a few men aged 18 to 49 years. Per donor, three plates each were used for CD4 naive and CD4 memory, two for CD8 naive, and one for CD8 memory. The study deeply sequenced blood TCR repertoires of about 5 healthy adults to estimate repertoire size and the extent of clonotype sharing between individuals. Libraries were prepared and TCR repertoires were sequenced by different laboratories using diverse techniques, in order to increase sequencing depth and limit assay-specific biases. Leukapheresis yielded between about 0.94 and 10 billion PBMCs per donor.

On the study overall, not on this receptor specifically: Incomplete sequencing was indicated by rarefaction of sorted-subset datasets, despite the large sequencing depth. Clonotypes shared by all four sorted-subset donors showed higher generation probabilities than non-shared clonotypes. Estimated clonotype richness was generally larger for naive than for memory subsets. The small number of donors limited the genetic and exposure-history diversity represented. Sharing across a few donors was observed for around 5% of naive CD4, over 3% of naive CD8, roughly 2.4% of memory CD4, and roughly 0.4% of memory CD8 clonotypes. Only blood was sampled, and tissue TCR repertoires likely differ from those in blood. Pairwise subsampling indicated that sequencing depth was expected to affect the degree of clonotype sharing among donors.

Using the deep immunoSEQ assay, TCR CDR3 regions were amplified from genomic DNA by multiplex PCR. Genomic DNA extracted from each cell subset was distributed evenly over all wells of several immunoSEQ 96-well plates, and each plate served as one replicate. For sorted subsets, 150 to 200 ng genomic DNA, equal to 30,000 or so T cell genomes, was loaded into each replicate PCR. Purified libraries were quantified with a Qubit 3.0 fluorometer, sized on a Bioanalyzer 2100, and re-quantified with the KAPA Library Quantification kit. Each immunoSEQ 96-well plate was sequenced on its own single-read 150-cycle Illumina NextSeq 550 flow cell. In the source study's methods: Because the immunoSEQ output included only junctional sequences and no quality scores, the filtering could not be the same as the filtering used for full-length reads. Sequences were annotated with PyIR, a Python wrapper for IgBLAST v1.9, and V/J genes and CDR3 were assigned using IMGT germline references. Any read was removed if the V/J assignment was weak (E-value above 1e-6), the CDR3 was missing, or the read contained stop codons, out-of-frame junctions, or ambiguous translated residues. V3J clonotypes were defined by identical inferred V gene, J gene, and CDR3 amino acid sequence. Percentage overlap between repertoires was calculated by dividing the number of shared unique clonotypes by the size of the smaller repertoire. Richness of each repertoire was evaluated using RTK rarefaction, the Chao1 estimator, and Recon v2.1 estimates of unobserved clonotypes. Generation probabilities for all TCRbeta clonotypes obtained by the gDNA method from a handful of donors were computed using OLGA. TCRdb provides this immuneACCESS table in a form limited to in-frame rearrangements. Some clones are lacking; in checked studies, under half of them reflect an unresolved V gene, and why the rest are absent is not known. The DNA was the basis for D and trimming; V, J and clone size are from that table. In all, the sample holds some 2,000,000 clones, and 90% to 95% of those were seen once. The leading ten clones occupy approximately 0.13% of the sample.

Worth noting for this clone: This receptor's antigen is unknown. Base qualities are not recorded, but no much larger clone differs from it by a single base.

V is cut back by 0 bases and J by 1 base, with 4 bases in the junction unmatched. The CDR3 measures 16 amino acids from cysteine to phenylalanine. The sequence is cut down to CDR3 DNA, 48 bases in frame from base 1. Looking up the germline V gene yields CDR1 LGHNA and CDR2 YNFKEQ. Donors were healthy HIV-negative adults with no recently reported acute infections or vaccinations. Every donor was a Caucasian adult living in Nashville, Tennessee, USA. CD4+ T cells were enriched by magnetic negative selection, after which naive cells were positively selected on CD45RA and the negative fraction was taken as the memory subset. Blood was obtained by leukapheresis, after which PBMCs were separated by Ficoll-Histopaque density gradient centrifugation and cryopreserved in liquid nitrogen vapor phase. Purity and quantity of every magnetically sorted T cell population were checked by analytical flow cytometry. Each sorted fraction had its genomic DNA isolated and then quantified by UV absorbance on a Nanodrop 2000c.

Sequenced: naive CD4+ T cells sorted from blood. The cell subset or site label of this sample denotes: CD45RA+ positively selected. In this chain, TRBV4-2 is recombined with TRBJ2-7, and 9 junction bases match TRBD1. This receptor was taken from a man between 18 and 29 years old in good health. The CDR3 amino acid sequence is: CASSQEPGQGSYEQYF. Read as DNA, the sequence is TGTGCCAGCAGCCAAGAACCGGGACAGGGTTCCTACGAGCAGTACTTC.